This is a list of T cell receptor beta chains from one sample in a study of T cell changes during pregnancy in multiple sclerosis. Profiled with immunoSEQ multiplex PCR; TCRdb holds only in-frame clones, not every one. This sample has more than 55,000 clones, with approximately 90% found just once. This specimen consisted of peripheral blood, obtained after pregnancy. These receptors originate from a female donor with multiple sclerosis, enrolled in a pregnancy study. Each CDR3 is given with its conserved first and last residue. D genes are given only for firm matches. Some rows mark clone size as missing; the rest say once, few, many or name a class of expanded clone.

TRBD2	-	TRBV5-1	TRBJ2-1	TGCGCCAGCAGCTCTCTCACTAGCGGGGGGGGACACAATGAGCAGTTCTTC	CASSSLTSGGGHNEQFF
TRBD1	-	TRBV19	TRBJ2-2	TGTGCCAGTCTAAGGACAGGGGGGACCGGGGAGCTGTTTTTT	CASLRTGGTGELFF
-	-	TRBV7-2	TRBJ1-5	TGTGCCAGCAGCTTAACGCGGGATCTAGCCCAGCATTTT	CASSLTRDLAQHF
TRBD1	-	TRBV28	TRBJ2-1	TGTGCCAGCAGGTTATGGGGACAGGGCTACAATGAGCAGTTCTTC	CASRLWGQGYNEQFF
TRBD1	-	TRBV6-5	TRBJ2-1	TGTGCCAGCAGTCTCTACAGGGGTAACTATGAGCAGTTCTTC	CASSLYRGNYEQFF
TRBD2	-	TRBV18	TRBJ2-3	TGTGCCAGCTCACCACAGCGGGGGAGCACAGATACGCAGTATTTT	CASSPQRGSTDTQYF
-	-	TRBV10-3	TRBJ2-2	TGTGCCATCAGTGAGTTTGGGAGGGGGAAGAACACCGGGGAGCTGTTTTTT	CAISEFGRGKNTGELFF
-	-	TRBV20-1	TRBJ1-1	TGCAGTGCGGCCCACACTGAAGCTTTCTTT	CSAAHTEAFF
TRBD1	-	TRBV2	TRBJ2-2	TGTGCCAGCAGCGAACAGGGGCCCACGAACACCGGGGAGCTGTTTTTT	CASSEQGPTNTGELFF
TRBD1	-	TRBV6-5	TRBJ1-1	TGTGCCGGCAGTTATACGTTGGACAGGTTGAACACTGAAGCTTTCTTT	CAGSYTLDRLNTEAFF
-	once	TRBV5-1	TRBJ2-1	TGCGCCAGCAGCTTGGAAGACGACAGGCCCTACAATGAGCAGTTCTTC	CASSLEDDRPYNEQFF
TRBD2	-	TRBV7-2	TRBJ2-1	TGTGCCAGCAGCTCAATAGCGGGGCGGGACCTCCGGTTCTTC	CASSSIAGRDLRFF
TRBD2	-	TRBV4-1	TRBJ2-1	TGCGCCAGCAGCTTATCCCATAGCGGGGGCTCCTACAATGAGCAGTTCTTC	CASSLSHSGGSYNEQFF
TRBD2	-	TRBV4-2	TRBJ2-3	TGTGCCAGCGTCCTCGGGACTAGCACCACAGATACGCAGTATTTT	CASVLGTSTTDTQYF
TRBD1	-	TRBV7-2	TRBJ2-2	TGTGCCAGCAGCCCATTCCCCCACAGGGGGAGCACCGGGGAGCTGTTTTTT	CASSPFPHRGSTGELFF
-	-	TRBV28	TRBJ2-7	TGTGCCAGCAGTTTATCGGGCTACGAGCAGTACTTC	CASSLSGYEQYF
TRBD1	-	TRBV18	TRBJ2-1	TGTGCCAGCTCACCGTCCGGGACAGTAAACAATGAGCAGTTCTTC	CASSPSGTVNNEQFF
TRBD1	-	TRBV19	TRBJ1-4	TGTGCCAGTAACCCGCTCGGGACAGGGGTGTCAGAACTGTTTTTT	CASNPLGTGVSELFF
TRBD1	-	TRBV4-3	TRBJ1-5	TGCGCCAGCAGCCAAGGGCCGGGACAGGGGATTAGGGTGAAAAATCAGCCCCAGCATTTT	CASSQGPGQGIRVKNQPQHF
TRBD1	medium-sized	TRBV4-1	TRBJ2-7	TGCGCCAGCAGCCAGGGGCCGGGACAGGGGACCTACGAGCAGTACTTC	CASSQGPGQGTYEQYF
-	-	TRBV5-6	TRBJ1-2	TGTGCCAGCAGCTTGGAGTACTCCGATCCCGATGGCTACACCTTC	CASSLEYSDPDGYTF
TRBD2	-	TRBV7-8	TRBJ2-1	TGTGCCAGCAGCCCGAGACTAGCGGGGGGGTTAAACTCCTACAATGAGCAGTTCTTC	CASSPRLAGGLNSYNEQFF
TRBD2	once	TRBV4-3	TRBJ2-3	TGCGCCAGCAGCCAAGGACGGACTAGCGGGGGGATCACAGATACGCAGTATTTT	CASSQGRTSGGITDTQYF
-	-	TRBV4-1	TRBJ2-1	TGCGCCAGCAGCCAAGAGACTAGTCCCTACAATGAGCAGTTCTTC	CASSQETSPYNEQFF
-	-	TRBV6-1	TRBJ1-2	TGTGCCAGCAGTGAAGCGACTAATGGGTATGGCTACACCTTC	CASSEATNGYGYTF
-	-	TRBV29-1	TRBJ1-2	TGCAGCGTTGAAGGGGGCAGTGAGGCGGTCTCCTATGGCTACACCTTC	CSVEGGSEAVSYGYTF
-	-	TRBV4-1	TRBJ1-1	TGCGCCAGCAGCTCCCGGTTGAACACTGAAGCTTTCTTT	CASSSRLNTEAFF
-	-	TRBV9	TRBJ2-2	TGTGCCAGCAGCCGTAGCAGGGGAATCGGGGAGCTGTTTTTT	CASSRSRGIGELFF
-	-	TRBV9	TRBJ1-4	TGTGCCAGCAGCGTAGCGATACACGCAACTAATGAAAAACTGTTTTTT	CASSVAIHATNEKLFF
-	-	TRBV28	TRBJ2-7	TGTGCCAGCAGTCTCGCAGGGGGGCAACACGAGCAGTACTTC	CASSLAGGQHEQYF
-	-	TRBV4-1	TRBJ1-2	TGCGCCAGCAGCGGCTCTAACTATGGCTACACCTTC	CASSGSNYGYTF
TRBD1	few	TRBV9	TRBJ1-1	TGTGCCAGCAGCGTAGGACAGGGCACTGAAGCTTTCTTT	CASSVGQGTEAFF
TRBD2	-	TRBV19	TRBJ2-5	TGTGCCAGTAGTATCCTCTGGACTAGCGGGGCTCGAGAGACCCAGTACTTC	CASSILWTSGARETQYF
TRBD1	-	TRBV6-1	TRBJ2-2	TGTGCCAGCAGTGAAGCGGCCAGGGGGTACACCGGGGAGCTGTTTTTT	CASSEAARGYTGELFF
-	-	TRBV2	TRBJ2-3	TGTGCCAGCAGACCCGTGTCTAGCGCGGTCACAGATACGCAGTATTTT	CASRPVSSAVTDTQYF